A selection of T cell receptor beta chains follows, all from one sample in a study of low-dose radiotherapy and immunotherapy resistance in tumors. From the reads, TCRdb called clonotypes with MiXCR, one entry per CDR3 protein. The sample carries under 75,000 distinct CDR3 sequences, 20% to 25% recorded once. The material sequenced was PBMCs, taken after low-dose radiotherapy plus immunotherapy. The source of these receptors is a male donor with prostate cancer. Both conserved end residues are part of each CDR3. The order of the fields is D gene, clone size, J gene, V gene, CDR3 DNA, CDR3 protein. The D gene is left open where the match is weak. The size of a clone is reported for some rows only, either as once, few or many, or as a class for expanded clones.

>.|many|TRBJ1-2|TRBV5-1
TGCGCCAGCAGCTTGTCCCAGAGAGACGGCTACACCTTC
CASSLSQRDGYTF
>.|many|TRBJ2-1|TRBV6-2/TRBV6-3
TGTGCCAGCAATGGACAGAGCTCCTACAATGAGCAGTTCTTC
CASNGQSSYNEQFF
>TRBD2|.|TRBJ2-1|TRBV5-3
TGTGCCAGCCGCGCGGGACTAGGCTTCGATGAGCAGTTCTTC
CASRAGLGFDEQFF
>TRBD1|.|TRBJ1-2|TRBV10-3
TGTGCCATCAGTACGAACACAGGGGATGGCTACACCTTC
CAISTNTGDGYTF
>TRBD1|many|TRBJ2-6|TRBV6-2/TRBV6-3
TGTGCCAGCAGTTACACACCTGGGGGACAGAGCTCTGGGGCCAACGTCCTGACTTTC
CASSYTPGGQSSGANVLTF
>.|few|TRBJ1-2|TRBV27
TGTGCCAGCAGACAAGGACAACCTAACTATGGCTACACCTTC
CASRQGQPNYGYTF
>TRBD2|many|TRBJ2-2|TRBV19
TGTGCCAGTACAAGGACTAGCGGGCATCACACCGGGGAGCTGTTTTTT
CASTRTSGHHTGELFF
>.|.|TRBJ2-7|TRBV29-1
TGCAGCGTTGGAAGTTTGCGGTCCGAGCAGTACTTC
CSVGSLRSEQYF
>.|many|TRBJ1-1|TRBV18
TGTGCCAGCTCACCACTTGCTAACACTGAAGCTTTCTTT
CASSPLANTEAFF
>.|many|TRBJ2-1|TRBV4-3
TGCGCCAGCGGGGTTACGCTTGCAAGCTCCTACAATGAGCAGTTCTTC
CASGVTLASSYNEQFF
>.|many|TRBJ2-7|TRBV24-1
TGTGCCACCAGTGATCGGGTGGTAGAGACCTACGAGCAGTACTTC
CATSDRVVETYEQYF
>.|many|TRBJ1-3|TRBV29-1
TGCAGCGTTGCAGGGTCTGGAAACACCATATATTTT
CSVAGSGNTIYF
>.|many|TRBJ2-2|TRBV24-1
TGTGCCACCAGTGATCACACAGAGAACACCGGGGAGCTGTTTTTT
CATSDHTENTGELFF